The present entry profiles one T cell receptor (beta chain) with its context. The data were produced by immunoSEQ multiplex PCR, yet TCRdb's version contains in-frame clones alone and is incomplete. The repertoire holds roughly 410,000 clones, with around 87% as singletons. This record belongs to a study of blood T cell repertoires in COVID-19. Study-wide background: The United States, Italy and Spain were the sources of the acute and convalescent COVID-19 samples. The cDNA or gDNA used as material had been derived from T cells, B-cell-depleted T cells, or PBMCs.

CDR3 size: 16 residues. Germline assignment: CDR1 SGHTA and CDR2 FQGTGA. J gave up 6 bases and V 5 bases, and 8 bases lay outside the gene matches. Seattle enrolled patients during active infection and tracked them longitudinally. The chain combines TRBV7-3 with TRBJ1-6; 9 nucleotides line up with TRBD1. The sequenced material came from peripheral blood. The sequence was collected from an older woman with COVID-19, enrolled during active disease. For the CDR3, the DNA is TGTGCCAGCAGCAGCCGGGACAGGGTCCTTAATTCACCCCTCCACTTT. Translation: CASSSRDRVLNSPLHF.